Below, 10 T cell receptor beta chains from the same sample are listed, as sequenced in a study of T-cell memory formation after mild COVID-19. TCRdb re-called the 5' RACE reads with MiXCR, one entry per CDR3 protein. The profile covers 350,000 to 450,000 distinct CDR3 sequences, with roughly 20% appearing a single time and 7.5% to 10% taken by the ten largest. Material for sequencing was PBMCs or a T cell subset sorted from them (not recorded which). Receptors were obtained from an adult woman who had mild COVID-19 (a few samples of this study predate the infection). Cell type and time point are not known.

The V call is TRBV3-1, the J call TRBJ2-5; 11 bases are shared with TRBD2. CDR1 and CDR2 from the germline V gene are LGHDT and YNNKEL (reference sequence). The V gene end was trimmed by 3 bases and the J gene end by 5 bases; junction bases not matched to a gene: 5. The CDR3 totals 15 residues. The CDR3 is CASSHIAGGRETQYF. Written as DNA, the CDR3 is TGTGCCAGCAGCCACATAGCGGGGGGGCGTGAGACCCAGTACTTC.

This chain links TRBV7-9 with TRBJ2-6, with TRBD1 identical over 8 bases. The length of the CDR3 is 17 residues. J lost 3 bases, V lost 3 bases, and 7 bases had no gene match. Germline CDR1 SEHNR, CDR2 FQNEAQ (reference sequence). The DNA of the CDR3 is TGTGCCAGCAGCTTCATTGGACAGGGTTTTGGGGCCAACGTCCTGACTTTC. It yields the protein CASSFIGQGFGANVLTF.

This rearrangement joins TRBV7-8 to TRBJ2-1; 7 nucleotides agree with TRBD1. The CDR3 sequence is 15 residues long. The V gene end was trimmed by 3 bases and the J gene end by 1 base; junction bases not matched to a gene: 3. CDR1 is SGHVS and CDR2 is FQNEAQ in the germline V gene. DNA of the CDR3: TGTGCCAGCAGCTTCCCAGGGGGTTCCTACAATGAGCAGTTCTTC. Translated: CASSFPGGSYNEQFF. Combining the CDR3 with reference TRBV7-8 and TRBJ2-1 gives the whole variable domain GAGVSQSPRYKVAKRGQDVALRCDPISGHVSLFWYQQALGQGPEFLTYFQNEAQLDKSGLPSDRFFAERPEGSVSTLKIQRTQQEDSAVYLCASSFPGGSYNEQFFGPGTRLTVL.

There are many counts of this clonotype. The chain employs TRBV12-3 or TRBV12-4 and TRBJ2-2; D is unresolved. Trimming removed 5 bases from V and 2 bases from J, with 12 bases in between. CDR3 size: 15 residues. The CDR3: CASSPPRTNTGELFF. The CDR3, as DNA: TGTGCCAGCAGTCCCCCCCGTACTAACACCGGGGAGCTGTTTTTT.

The chain is built from TRBV4-2 and TRBJ2-7; 8 nucleotides match TRBD1. The CDR3 has 17 amino acids. V was clipped by 0 bases and J by 0 bases; unmatched bases: 7. Germline lookup yields CDR1 LGHNA and CDR2 YNFKEQ. The CDR3 here is CASSQDARDRRSYEQYF. In nucleotides, the CDR3 is TGTGCCAGCAGCCAAGATGCCCGGGACAGGCGCTCCTACGAGCAGTACTTC.

The chain links TRBV7-9 to TRBJ2-4; 10 bases are a match to TRBD1. Germline assignment: CDR1 SEHNR and CDR2 FQNEAQ (reference sequence). The CDR3 length is 17 residues. Trimming removed 3 bases from V and 1 base from J; junction bases left unmatched: 6. In nucleotides, the CDR3 is TGTGCCAGCAGCTTCTCCGGGACAGGGGTTGCCAAAAACATTCAGTACTTC. Translation: CASSFSGTGVAKNIQYF.

The CDR3 sequence: CASSPDSSEKLFF. The CDR3 DNA sequence: TGTGCCAGCTCACCCGACAGTTCCGAAAAACTGTTTTTT. The rearrangement links TRBV18 to TRBJ1-4; weak D call: TRBD1 (5 bases). The CDR3 runs to 13 residues. V dropped 3 bases and J dropped 8 bases, with 10 bases sitting between them. CDR1 is KGHSH, CDR2 LQKENI, per germline.

The V and J genes are TRBV27 and TRBJ2-7; 8 nucleotides match TRBD1. V lost 6 bases and J lost 3; bases outside the gene matches: 4. The CDR3 is 13 amino acids. Germline loops: CDR1 MNHEY, CDR2 SMNVEV (reference sequence). The CDR3 region is CASRRTGFYEQYF. Written as DNA, the CDR3 is TGTGCCAGCAGGAGGACAGGGTTCTACGAGCAGTACTTC.

In this sample, this clonotype turned up a few times. The chain has TRBV4-3 and TRBJ1-1; no reliable D call. V shed 2 bases and J shed 1 base, with 11 bases lying between them. This CDR3 region has 15 residues. CDR1 is LGHNA, CDR2 YSLEER, per germline. This CDR3 is CASSQNGRTNTEAFF. CDR3 bases: TGCGCCAGCAGCCAAAACGGACGGACGAACACTGAAGCTTTCTTT.

V usage is TRBV5-1 and J usage is TRBJ1-5; TRBD1 is a possible D gene (5 bases). Trimming took 0 bases from V and 7 from J, leaving 14 bases between them. Germline V gene lookup returns CDR1 SGHRS and CDR2 YFSETQ. The CDR3 is 15 residues long. The DNA of the CDR3 is TGCGCCAGCAGCTTGGCCGGCAGGGAGAACCAGCCCCAGCATTTT. It codes for CASSLAGRENQPQHF.